This entry lists 2 T cell receptor beta chains sequenced from one sample in a study of shared clonotypes between healthy human individuals. CD45RO negativity and positive selection for CCR7 defined naive CD8 cells, a population that excluded terminally differentiated effector memory CD45RA+ cells. The method was immunoSEQ multiplex PCR; TCRdb's version includes in-frame clones alone and lacks a portion of them. The table has about 590,000 clones, over 95% seen once; the top ten hold approximately 0.1%. The sample taken for sequencing was naive CD8+ T cells sorted from blood. The receptors derive from a woman under 40 in good health.

V usage is TRBV30 and J usage is TRBJ2-1, with D unclear. Trimming cost V 6 bases and J 0 bases, with 12 bases left between them. Germline V gene sequence: CDR1 GTSNPN, CDR2 SVGIG (reference sequence). This CDR3 is 14 amino acids long. CDR3 amino acids: CACKSLSSYNEQFF. The CDR3 region has the DNA TGTGCCTGTAAAAGCTTGAGCTCCTACAATGAGCAGTTCTTC.

This clone has just one count. This CDR3 is also generated by other DNA sequences in the sample. The chain links TRBV27 to TRBJ2-2; 7 bases agree with TRBD2. V shed 0 bases and J 6 bases; nucleotides not matched to a gene: 4. CDR3 length equals 15 residues. Germline values: CDR1 MNHEY, CDR2 SMNVEV (reference sequence). CDR3 sequence (DNA): TGTGCCAGCAGTTTATCTTTGGCGGGGGCCGGGGAGCTGTTTTTT. It translates to CASSLSLAGAGELFF.